The T cell receptor beta chain under discussion was sequenced for a study of shared clonotypes between healthy human individuals. Study as a whole: Each donor contributed plates that comprised three CD4 naive, three CD4 memory, two CD8 naive and one CD8 memory. Study-wide points: In contrast to clonotypes shared by all four donors, non-shared clonotypes had lower generation probabilities.

Naive CD8 cells, CD45RO-negative and positively selected for CCR7, excluded terminally differentiated effector memory CD45RA+ cells. Produced via immunoSEQ multiplex PCR; TCRdb's table is partial and in-frame only. The data contain about 2.1 million clones, roughly 91% of them seen just once; the ten biggest clones take up approximately 1.7%. The CDR3 is made up of 14 amino acids. Trimming removed 3 bases from V and 4 bases from J, with 15 bases in between. Germline V lookup: CDR1 SQVTM, CDR2 ANQGSEA. This clone was seen more than once but under ten times. Its target is not known. The origin of this receptor is a man aged 18-30 years in good health. Some clones in this sample may be carry-over from other donors' samples. Material: naive CD8+ T cells from PBMCs. The V call is TRBV29-1, the J call TRBJ1-2; D might be TRBD1 (6 bases). The CDR3 region is CSVDIQGSSYGYTF. The CDR3 region has the DNA TGCAGCGTTGACATACAGGGAAGTAGCTATGGCTACACCTTC.